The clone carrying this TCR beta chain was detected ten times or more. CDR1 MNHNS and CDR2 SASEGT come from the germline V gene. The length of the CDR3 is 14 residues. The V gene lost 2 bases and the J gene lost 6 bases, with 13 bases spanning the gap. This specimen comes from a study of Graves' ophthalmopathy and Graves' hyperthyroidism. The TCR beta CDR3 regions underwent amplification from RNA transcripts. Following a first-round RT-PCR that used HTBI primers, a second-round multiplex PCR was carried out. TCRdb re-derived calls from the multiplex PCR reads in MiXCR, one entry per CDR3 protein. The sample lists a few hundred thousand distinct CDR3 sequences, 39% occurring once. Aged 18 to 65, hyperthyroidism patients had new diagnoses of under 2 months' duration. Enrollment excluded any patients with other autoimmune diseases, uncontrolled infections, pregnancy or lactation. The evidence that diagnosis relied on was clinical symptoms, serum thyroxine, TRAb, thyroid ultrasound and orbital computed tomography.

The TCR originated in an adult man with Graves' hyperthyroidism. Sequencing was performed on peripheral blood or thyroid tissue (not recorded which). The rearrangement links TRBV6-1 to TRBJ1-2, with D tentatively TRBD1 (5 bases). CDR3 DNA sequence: TGTGCCAGCAGTGAATCGGCCAGGGTTAATGGCTACACCTTC. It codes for CASSESARVNGYTF.